Below, 19 T cell receptor beta chains from the same sample are listed, as sequenced in a study of response to subunit inactivated influenza vaccine. TCRdb passed the RT-PCR reads through MiXCR, listing each CDR3 protein once. The sample includes a few hundred thousand distinct CDR3 sequences, about 20% of them seen just once. This specimen consisted of PBMCs from blood, obtained about 20 months after vaccination. These receptors all stem from a man aged 45 to 70 who received an inactivated influenza vaccine.

V usage is TRBV21-1 and J usage is TRBJ2-1; the table's TRBD1 call for D was not verified on the DNA. TRBV21-1 is a pseudogene segment. This CDR3 spans 18 amino acids. The CDR3 DNA sequence: TGTGCCAGCAGCAAAGCCTTTTCCGGGACAGGGGAATACAATGAGCAGTTCTTC. As protein: CASSKAFSGTGEYNEQFF.

This rearrangement joins TRBV6-2 or TRBV6-3 to TRBJ2-7; the match to TRBD1 covers 7 bases. The CDR3 runs 12 residues. CDR1 MNHEY and CDR2 SVGEGT come from the germline V gene. The junction had 6 bases not matched to a gene; V was cut back by 5 bases and J by 8 bases. The CDR3 is CASSHDRDKQYF. The CDR3 DNA sequence: TGTGCCAGCAGTCACGACAGGGATAAGCAGTACTTC.

This clonotype was counted a few times. V usage is TRBV4-1 and J usage is TRBJ1-6; D is ambiguous. Trimming shortened V by 1 base and J by 5 bases, and 9 bases separated the two germline ends. This CDR3 is 15 amino acids long. CDR1 is MGHRA and CDR2 is YSYEKL in the germline V gene. CDR3 coding DNA: TGCGCCAGCAGCCAAGTCAGGATTGATAATTCACCCCTCCACTTT. This gives the protein CASSQVRIDNSPLHF.

This chain connects TRBV3-1 to TRBJ2-1; 8 positions match TRBD1. The germline V gene encodes CDR1 LGHDT and CDR2 YNNKEL (reference sequence). The CDR3 runs 15 residues. The V gene end was trimmed by 4 bases and the J gene end by 6 bases; junction bases not matched to a gene: 8. The CDR3 nucleotides are TGTGCCAGCAGCCTACCAGGGGGCGCCTCCAATGAGCAGTTCTTC. This translates into CASSLPGGASNEQFF.

The chain uses TRBV5-6 and TRBJ2-7; 7 bases align to TRBD1. V lost 4 bases, J lost 2 bases, and 6 bases stayed unmatched. Germline CDR1 and CDR2: SGHDT and YYEEEE. This CDR3 comprises 14 residues. CDR3 region: CASSPTGSTYEQYF. The CDR3 bases are TGTGCCAGCAGCCCGACAGGGTCCACCTACGAGCAGTACTTC.

The genes are TRBV3-1 and TRBJ1-1; TRBD1 matches 9 bases. Germline loops: CDR1 LGHDT, CDR2 YNNKEL (reference sequence). The CDR3 has 16 residues. The junction had 4 bases not matched to a gene; V was cut back by 1 base and J by 1 base. CDR3 sequence (DNA): TGTGCCAGCAGCCAAGTACCGGGACAGGGGAACACTGAAGCTTTCTTT. Its protein is CASSQVPGQGNTEAFF.

There are a few counts of this clonotype. DNA of the CDR3: TGCAGTGCTAGAGTAGCGGCCTCCACAGATACGCAGTATTTT. Translating gives CSARVAASTDTQYF. The rearrangement links TRBV20-1 to TRBJ2-3; maybe TRBD2 (6 bases). The CDR3 has 14 residues. Looked up from germline, CDR1 is DFQATT and CDR2 is SNEGSKA (reference sequence). V was trimmed by 1 base and J by 2 bases, leaving 10 bases between them.

This clonotype was seen many times. The chain combines TRBV5-1 with TRBJ1-1; D is ambiguous. Germline loops: CDR1 SGHRS, CDR2 YFSETQ. The CDR3 spans 14 residues. Trimming shortened V by 2 bases and J by 3 bases, and 11 bases separated the two germline ends. The CDR3 loop is CASSFYYTDTEAFF. Written as DNA, the CDR3 is TGCGCCAGCAGCTTTTATTACACGGACACTGAAGCTTTCTTT.

This clonotype was found many times. The chain links TRBV6-1 to TRBJ1-6, with 10 bases that match TRBD1. Germline V CDR1 and CDR2: MNHNS, SASEGT. This CDR3 has 13 residues. Unmatched junction bases numbered 3, after V lost 7 bases and J lost 9 bases. The CDR3: CASTGTGASPLHF. DNA of the CDR3: TGTGCCAGCACCGGGACAGGGGCTTCACCCCTCCACTTT.

This clonotype has just a few counts. The rearrangement joins TRBV5-8 to TRBJ2-3; 7 bases fit TRBD2. The CDR3 consists of 15 residues. The germline V gene encodes CDR1 SGHTS and CDR2 YDEGEE. V lost 3 bases to trimming and J lost 2 bases; unmatched junction nucleotides: 6. CDR3 protein: CASSWTRRVTDTQYF. The CDR3 DNA is TGTGCCAGCAGCTGGACTAGGAGGGTCACAGATACGCAGTATTTT. The full variable domain, in which reference TRBV5-8 and TRBJ2-3 provide the parts outside the CDR3, is EAGVTQSPTHLIKTRGQQATLRCSPISGHTSVYWYQQALGLGLQFLLWYDEGEERNRGNFPPRFSGRQFPNYSSELNVNALELEDSALYLCASSWTRRVTDTQYFGPGTRLTVL.

The rearrangement joins TRBV6-5 to TRBJ2-5; D call uncertain. Trimming pared 7 bases from V and 4 bases from J, leaving 7 bases between. Germline loops: CDR1 MNHEY, CDR2 SVGAGI. The CDR3 length is 11 residues. DNA for the CDR3: TGTGCCAGCACTGGGTCAGAGACCCAGTACTTC. As protein: CASTGSETQYF.

V is TRBV5-1 and J is TRBJ1-6, with a weak D call TRBD1 (6 bases). The CDR3 length is 13 residues. V lost 0 bases to trimming and J lost 13 bases, with 11 bases between them. Germline loops: CDR1 SGHRS, CDR2 YFSETQ. CDR3 region: CASSLVRGAPLHF. The CDR3, as DNA: TGCGCCAGCAGCTTGGTCCGGGGGGCGCCCCTCCACTTT. Combining the CDR3 with reference TRBV5-1 and TRBJ1-6 gives the whole variable domain KAGVTQTPRYLIKTRGQQVTLSCSPISGHRSVSWYQQTPGQGLQFLFEYFSETQRNKGNFPGRFSGRQFSNSRSEMNVSTLELGDSALYLCASSLVRGAPLHFGNGTRLTVT.

This clonotype was found a few times. V and J are TRBV7-9 and TRBJ1-2; D uncertain. The CDR3 sequence is 13 residues long. The germline V gene encodes CDR1 SEHNR and CDR2 FQNEAQ (reference sequence). The V gene lost 1 base and the J gene lost 6 bases, with 9 bases spanning the gap. The CDR3 region is CASSLEGVDGYTF. The CDR3 DNA is TGTGCCAGCAGCTTAGAAGGAGTGGATGGCTACACCTTC.

This chain joins TRBV28 and TRBJ2-1, with 7 bases matching TRBD1. Germline V gene sequence: CDR1 MDHEN, CDR2 SYDVKM. V was pared by 6 bases and J by 8 bases, with 7 bases of the junction left unmatched. This CDR3 region has 13 residues. The CDR3 nucleotides read TGTGCCAGCAGCAAACAGGGGTTGTATGAGCAGTTCTTC. Amino acids: CASSKQGLYEQFF.

This clonotype was counted between two and nine times. The V and J genes are TRBV4-1 and TRBJ1-1; TRBD1 agrees at 7 bases. CDR1 and CDR2 (germline): MGHRA, YSYEKL. The CDR3 has 15 residues. Germline trimming cut 1 base from V and 5 bases from J; bases unmatched to any gene: 7. The CDR3 nucleotides read TGCGCCAGCAGCCAAGTACAGCGACAGGGTACTGAAGCTTTCTTT. Translation: CASSQVQRQGTEAFF.

This clonotype has ten or more counts. The CDR3 protein is CASSPGWENTEAFF. The CDR3 DNA sequence: TGTGCCAGCTCGCCCGGGTGGGAGAACACTGAAGCTTTCTTT. The J gene is TRBJ1-1, the V gene TRBV18, with D uncertain. CDR1 is KGHSH, CDR2 LQKENI, per germline. The CDR3 loop spans 14 amino acids. V was pared by 6 bases and J by 1 base, with 12 bases between.

The V and J genes are TRBV3-1 and TRBJ1-5; 7 positions match TRBD1. V shed 1 base, J shed 7 bases, and the junction held 7 bases outside the gene matches. Germline V gene sequence: CDR1 LGHDT, CDR2 YNNKEL (reference sequence). The CDR3 contains 15 residues. This CDR3 is CASSQGQGSLQPQHF. The CDR3 DNA is TGTGCCAGCAGCCAAGGACAGGGCTCTTTGCAGCCCCAGCATTTT.

There are a few counts of this clonotype. This chain connects TRBV28 to TRBJ1-5; D call uncertain. There are 11 residues in the CDR3. Trimming removed 5 bases from V and 4 bases from J, with 3 bases in between. The germline CDR1 and CDR2 sequences are MDHEN and SYDVKM. CDR3 amino acids: CASSGNQPQHF. CDR3 nucleotide sequence: TGTGCCAGCAGTGGAAATCAGCCCCAGCATTTT.

This clonotype has ten or more counts. The chain couples TRBV5-1 to TRBJ1-2; the D gene is possibly TRBD1 (5 bases). Per the germline V gene, CDR1 is SGHRS and CDR2 is YFSETQ. V gave up 4 bases and J gave up 3 bases, with 13 bases separating them. The CDR3 totals 14 residues. CDR3 protein: CASSPQGGDYGYTF. CDR3 DNA sequence: TGCGCCAGCAGCCCGCAGGGAGGGGACTATGGCTACACCTTC.